This T cell receptor beta chain was sequenced for a study of T cells after yellow fever vaccination. Study findings and constraints: The CD4 and CD8 compartments had a small share of their clonotypes in common.

The trim removed 10 bases at V and 3 bases at J, leaving 4 bases unmatched. The CDR3 runs 12 residues. The germline V gene encodes CDR1 SEHNR and CDR2 FQNEAQ (reference sequence). TCRdb passed the 5' RACE reads through MiXCR, listing each CDR3 protein once. The data contain 350,000 to 550,000 distinct CDR3 sequences, roughly a sixth of them singletons. This clonotype turned up a few times. The antigen is not known. The source is a man aged 18-30 years who received the YFV17D yellow fever vaccine. The material sequenced was PBMCs, taken before the yellow fever booster vaccination. The chain links TRBV7-9 to TRBJ1-2; 8 nucleotides match TRBD1. The CDR3 region is CATVTGDYGYTF. CDR3 bases: TGTGCCACTGTGACAGGGGACTATGGCTACACCTTC.